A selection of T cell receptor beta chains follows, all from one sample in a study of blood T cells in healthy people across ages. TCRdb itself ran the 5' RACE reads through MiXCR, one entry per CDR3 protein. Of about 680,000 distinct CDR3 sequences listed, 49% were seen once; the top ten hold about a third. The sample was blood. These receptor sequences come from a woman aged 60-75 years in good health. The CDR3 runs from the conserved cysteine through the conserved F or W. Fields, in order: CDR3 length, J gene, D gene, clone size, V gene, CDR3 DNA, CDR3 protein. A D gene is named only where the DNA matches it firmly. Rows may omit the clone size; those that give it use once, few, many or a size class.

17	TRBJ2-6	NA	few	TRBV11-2	TGTGCCAGCACCCGAAGAGGACAGTCCTTGGGGGCCAACGTCCTGACTTTC	CASTRRGQSLGANVLTF
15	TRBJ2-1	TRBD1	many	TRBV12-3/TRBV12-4	TGTGCCAGCAGCGAGACAGGGGGCCCCTACAATGAGCAGTTCTTC	CASSETGGPYNEQFF
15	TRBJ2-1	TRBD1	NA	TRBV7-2	TGTGCCAGCAGCTTAGACAGGGGGACCTACAATGAGCAGTTCTTC	CASSLDRGTYNEQFF
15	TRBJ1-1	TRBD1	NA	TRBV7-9	TGTGCCAGCAGCTTAGCTCACAGGGGCGGCACTGAAGCTTTCTTT	CASSLAHRGGTEAFF
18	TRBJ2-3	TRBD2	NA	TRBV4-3	TGCGCCAGCAGCCAAGATGCCGGACTAGCGGGGATCACAGATACGCGGTATTTT	CASSQDAGLAGITDTRYF
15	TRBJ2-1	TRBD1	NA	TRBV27	TGTGCCAGCAGTTTAAGGGACAGGGGGCCCAATGAGCAGTTCTTC	CASSLRDRGPNEQFF
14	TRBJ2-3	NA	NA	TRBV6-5	TGTGCCAGCAGTTACATGGTATTCTCAGATACGCAGTATTTT	CASSYMVFSDTQYF
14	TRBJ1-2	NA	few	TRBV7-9	TGTGCCAGCAGTTTCTTTACCCAGTCGGATGGCTACACCTTC	CASSFFTQSDGYTF
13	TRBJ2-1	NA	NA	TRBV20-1	TGCAGTGCTTACCACGGAGTCTACAATGAGCAGTTCTTC	CSAYHGVYNEQFF
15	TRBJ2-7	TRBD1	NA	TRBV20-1	TGCAGTGCTAGAGCCCGGGACAGTGGGGTCCACGAGCAGTACTTC	CSARARDSGVHEQYF
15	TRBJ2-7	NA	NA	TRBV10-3	TGTGCCATCAGTGAGCCAGGGGGAGGCACCTACGAGCAGTACTTC	CAISEPGGGTYEQYF
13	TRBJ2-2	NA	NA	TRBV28	TGTGCCAGCAGTTCCGAAAACTTCGGGGAGCTGTTTTTT	CASSSENFGELFF
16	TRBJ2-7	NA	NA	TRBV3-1	TGTGCCAGCAGCCCCTCCGCGGGGCCCCTCCTCTACGAGCAGTACTTC	CASSPSAGPLLYEQYF
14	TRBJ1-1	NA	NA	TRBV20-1	TGCAGTGCTAGAGTTGCACGGGACAACACTGAAGCTTTCTTT	CSARVARDNTEAFF
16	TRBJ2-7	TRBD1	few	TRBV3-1	TGTGCCAGCAGCCATGAAACTGACAGGGGACGCTACGAGCAGTACTTC	CASSHETDRGRYEQYF
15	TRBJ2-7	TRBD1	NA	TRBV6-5	TGTGCCAGCAGTTACTCAGGGTGGGCAGGGGGCGAGCAGTACTTC	CASSYSGWAGGEQYF
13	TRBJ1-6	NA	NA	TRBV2	TGTGCCACCGATGGGGATGGCAATTCACCCCTCCACTTT	CATDGDGNSPLHF
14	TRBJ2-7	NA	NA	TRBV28	TGTGCCAGCAGTCTAACCCATCCTTCCGACGAGCAGTACTTC	CASSLTHPSDEQYF
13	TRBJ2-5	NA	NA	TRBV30	TGTGCCTGGTCCAGGGGACTCCAAGAGACCCAGTACTTC	CAWSRGLQETQYF
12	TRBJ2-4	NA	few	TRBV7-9	TGTGCCAGCAGCTCCTCCTCGGGCAAGCAGTACTTC	CASSSSSGKQYF
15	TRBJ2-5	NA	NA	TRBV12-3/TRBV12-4	TGTGCCAGCAGTTCCCGGGAGATAGTACAAGAGACCCAGTACTTC	CASSSREIVQETQYF
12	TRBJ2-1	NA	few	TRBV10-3	TGTGCCAGCAGGGATCCCGTCAATGAGCAGTTCTTC	CASRDPVNEQFF
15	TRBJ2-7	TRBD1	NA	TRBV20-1	TGCAGTGCTAGGGGACAGGGCCGGAGCTCCTACGAGCAGTACTTC	CSARGQGRSSYEQYF
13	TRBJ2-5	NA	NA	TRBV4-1	TGCGCCAGCAGCCAAGGTCCGCGAGAGACCCAGTACTTC	CASSQGPRETQYF
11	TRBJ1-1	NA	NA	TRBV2	TGTGCCAGCGGGGCAGGTTGGGGAGCTTTCTTT	CASGAGWGAFF
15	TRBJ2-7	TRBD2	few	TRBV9	TGTGCCAGCAGCGTAGCTAGCGGCGAGCCCTACGAGCAGTACTTC	CASSVASGEPYEQYF
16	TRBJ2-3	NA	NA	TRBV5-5	TGTGCCAGCAGCCCGCCTTGGATAGGGGACACAGATACGCAGTATTTT	CASSPPWIGDTDTQYF
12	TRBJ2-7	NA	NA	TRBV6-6	TGTGCCAGCAGCAAGACAATCTACGAGCAGTACTTC	CASSKTIYEQYF
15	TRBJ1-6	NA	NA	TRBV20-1	TGCAGTGCTAGGTCCGGGACGGCTTATAATTCACCCCTCCACTTT	CSARSGTAYNSPLHF
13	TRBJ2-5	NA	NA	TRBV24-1	TGTGCCACCAGTCGTGCGGGGCAAGAGACCCAGTACTTC	CATSRAGQETQYF
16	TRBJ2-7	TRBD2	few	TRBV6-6	TGTGCCAGCAGTTACTTTGAAGCGGGAGAGACCTACGAGCAGTACTTC	CASSYFEAGETYEQYF
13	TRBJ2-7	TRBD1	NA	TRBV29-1	TGCAGCGTCGGGACAGCAGAGGCCTACGAGCAGTACTTC	CSVGTAEAYEQYF
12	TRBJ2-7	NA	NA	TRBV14	TGTGCCAGCGGGAGTTCTGACTACGAGCAGTACTTC	CASGSSDYEQYF